A single sample gave rise to the 21 T cell receptor beta chains below, sequenced in a study of blood T cell repertoires in COVID-19. The assay was immunoSEQ multiplex PCR, and TCRdb's table has in-frame clones only and misses some. Altogether roughly 48,000 clones are present, roughly four fifths being singletons, with the ten largest covering roughly 7.7%. The specimen was peripheral blood. The receptors shown here come from a man aged 35 to 55 with acute or convalescent COVID-19.

The chain links TRBV2 to TRBJ1-2, with 7 positions matching TRBD1. The V gene end was trimmed by 6 bases and the J gene end by 2 bases; junction bases not matched to a gene: 9. The CDR3 loop spans 15 amino acids. CDR1 SNHLY and CDR2 FYNNEI come from the germline V gene. The CDR3 region is CASRLEGATNYGYTF. The CDR3 nucleotides are TGTGCCAGCAGGCTGGAGGGGGCAACCAACTATGGCTACACCTTC.

The V call is TRBV24-1, the J call TRBJ2-7; 9 bases map to TRBD1. The germline gives CDR1 KGHDR, CDR2 SFDVKD. V dropped 4 bases and J dropped 6; count of bases not matched to a gene: 9. This CDR3 has 15 amino acids. The CDR3 sequence is CATSEPGTGFGEQYF. Written as DNA, the CDR3 is TGTGCCACCAGTGAACCCGGGACAGGGTTCGGCGAGCAGTACTTC.

The genes are TRBV30 and TRBJ2-5; 9 bases line up with TRBD1. V dropped 2 bases and J dropped 4; count of bases not matched to a gene: 5. Germline assignment: CDR1 GTSNPN and CDR2 SVGIG (reference sequence). The length of the CDR3 is 14 residues. The CDR3 DNA sequence: TGTGCCTGGAGTTTGACAGGGGGACGAGAGACCCAGTACTTC. It specifies CAWSLTGGRETQYF.

This chain joins TRBV7-8 and TRBJ2-1, with D maybe TRBD2 (6 bases). The CDR3 has 18 residues. The ends were cut back, 1 base at V and 6 bases at J, with 22 bases in the middle. The germline gives CDR1 SGHVS, CDR2 FQNEAQ. The CDR3 nucleotides read TGTGCCAGCAGCTTAGGGGTGAGGAGAAGCGGGTGGGGCAATGAGCAGTTCTTC. Amino acids: CASSLGVRRSGWGNEQFF.

The chain uses TRBV4-1 and TRBJ2-5, with 7 bases that match TRBD1. The CDR3 totals 16 residues. The germline gives CDR1 MGHRA, CDR2 YSYEKL. V shed 2 bases and J 4 bases; nucleotides not matched to a gene: 10. CDR3 sequence: CASSQLEGARGETQYF. In nucleotides, the CDR3 is TGCGCCAGCAGCCAACTTGAGGGGGCTAGGGGAGAGACCCAGTACTTC.

The chain links TRBV27 to TRBJ1-1; no reliable D call. The germline CDR1 and CDR2 sequences are MNHEY and SMNVEV (reference sequence). The CDR3 is made up of 13 amino acids. Trimming stripped 5 bases from V and 3 bases from J, with 10 bases between. CDR3 sequence reads: CASSATGYTEAFF. The CDR3 region has the DNA TGTGCCAGCAGTGCCACGGGGTACACTGAAGCTTTCTTT.

This clone has a handful of counts. The gene calls are TRBV20-1 and TRBJ1-3; no clear D gene. The germline gives CDR1 DFQATT, CDR2 SNEGSKA (reference sequence). The V end lost 2 bases, the J end lost 4 bases, and 3 bases lay between the germline ends. The length of the CDR3 is 11 residues. The CDR3 here is CSARTGNTIYF. The DNA for the CDR3 is TGCAGTGCTAGAACAGGAAACACCATATATTTT.

CDR3 DNA sequence: TGTGCCAGCAGTTCCCCGGGGGCCAACGTCCTGACTTTC. It codes for CASSSPGANVLTF. The rearrangement links TRBV28 to TRBJ2-6; unclear D gene. The V gene's germline CDR1 is MDHEN and CDR2 SYDVKM. The CDR3 is 13 residues long. Trimming removed 4 bases at V and 4 bases at J, with 5 bases between. The entire variable domain, with the rest obtained from reference TRBV28 and TRBJ2-6, is as follows: DVKVTQSSRYLVKRTGEKVFLECVQDMDHENMFWYRQDPGLGLRLIYFSYDVKMKEKGDIPEGYSVSREKKERFSLILESASTNQTSMYLCASSSPGANVLTFGAGSRLTVL.

The rearrangement links TRBV2 to TRBJ2-2, with D perhaps TRBD1 (6 bases). Germline V CDR1 and CDR2: SNHLY, FYNNEI. The CDR3 has 14 residues. The germline V and J ends were trimmed by 4 bases and 7 bases, with 13 bases remaining between them. The CDR3, as DNA: TGTGCCAGCAGTGCAAGTGAGGGGGTCGGGGAGCTGTTTTTT. The encoded protein is CASSASEGVGELFF.

The gene calls are TRBV18 and TRBJ1-4; TRBD1 might be the D (6 bases). Between the trimmed V and J ends, which lost 1 base and 0 bases, there was a span of 12 bases. Germline lookup yields CDR1 KGHSH and CDR2 LQKENI. The CDR3 runs to 17 residues. As DNA, the CDR3 is TGTGCCAGCTCACCACGTCCGGACAGTACAACTAATGAAAAACTGTTTTTT. It yields the protein CASSPRPDSTTNEKLFF. The whole variable domain, filled in from reference TRBV18 and TRBJ1-4, reads NAGVMQNPRHLVRRRGQEARLRCSPMKGHSHVYWYRQLPEEGLKFMVYLQKENIIDESGMPKERFSAEFPKEGPSILRIQQVVRGDSAAYFCASSPRPDSTTNEKLFFGSGTQLSVL.

The chain joins TRBV5-1 to TRBJ1-1; D is perhaps TRBD1 (5 bases). Germline V CDR1 and CDR2: SGHRS, YFSETQ. The CDR3 contains 13 residues. With 2 bases removed from V and 4 bases from J, the gap between germline ends came to 9 bases. CDR3 sequence (DNA): TGCGCCAGCAGCTTAGTTCAGGGCACTGAAGCTTTCTTT. This codes for CASSLVQGTEAFF. The whole variable domain, remainder taken from reference TRBV5-1 and TRBJ1-1, is KAGVTQTPRYLIKTRGQQVTLSCSPISGHRSVSWYQQTPGQGLQFLFEYFSETQRNKGNFPGRFSGRQFSNSRSEMNVSTLELGDSALYLCASSLVQGTEAFFGQGTRLTVV.

The gene calls are TRBV5-6 and TRBJ1-2; 9 bases are a match to TRBD1. Per germline, CDR1 SGHDT and CDR2 YYEEEE. The CDR3 has 12 amino acids. V lost 4 bases to trimming and J lost 12 bases; unmatched junction nucleotides: 7. The CDR3 bases are TGTGCCAGCAGCGCCGGGACAGGGAAGGACACCTTC. The encoded protein is CASSAGTGKDTF.

The V call is TRBV5-7, the J call TRBJ2-4, with D possibly being TRBD2 (5 bases). TRBV5-7 is treated as an ORF (open reading frame) with a function not yet certain. The V end lost 4 bases, the J end lost 3 bases, and 11 bases lay between the germline ends. This CDR3 comprises 14 residues. The CDR3 sequence is CASSTGDNKNIQYF. The CDR3 DNA is TGTGCCAGCAGCACCGGGGATAACAAAAACATTCAGTACTTC.

The rearrangement links TRBV19 to TRBJ1-2; 7 nucleotides match TRBD1. This CDR3 has 16 residues. Trimming at V came to 4 bases and at J to 4 bases, leaving 12 bases not matched to a gene. Germline-derived CDR1 and CDR2 are LNHDA and SQIVND (reference sequence). CDR3: CASSTRTRDSGYGYTF. The CDR3 DNA reads TGTGCCAGTAGTACCAGGACTCGGGACAGTGGCTATGGCTACACCTTC.

J is TRBJ2-3 and V is TRBV9, with D possibly TRBD2 on 7 matching bases. V was pared by 2 bases and J by 4 bases, with 14 bases between. The CDR3 consists of 15 residues. From germline, CDR1 is SGDLS and CDR2 YYNGEE. DNA of the CDR3: TGTGCCAGCAGCGTTTGGCGCGGGGGCGCAGATACGCAGTATTTT. It encodes CASSVWRGGADTQYF. The full variable domain, with the rest looked up from reference TRBV9 and TRBJ2-3, is DSGVTQTPKHLITATGQRVTLRCSPRSGDLSVYWYQQSLDQGLQFLIQYYNGEERAKGNILERFSAQQFPDLHSELNLSSLELGDSALYFCASSVWRGGADTQYFGPGTRLTVL.

V gene TRBV2 combines with J gene TRBJ2-5; 7 bases fit TRBD1. Germline V CDR1 and CDR2: SNHLY, FYNNEI. V shed 9 bases and J 6 bases; nucleotides not matched to a gene: 7. This CDR3 has 12 residues. For the CDR3, the DNA is TGTGCCAGGGCGACAGGGCAACAGACCCAGTACTTC. This encodes CARATGQQTQYF.

The V call is TRBV21-1, the J call TRBJ1-4. TRBV21-1 is marked as a pseudogene. This CDR3 has 16 residues. CDR3 protein: CASSKLSRRSNEKLFF. The DNA for the CDR3 is TGTGCCAGCAGCAAACTCTCCAGGAGGTCTAATGAAAAACTGTTTTTT.

The V gene is TRBV5-4, the J gene TRBJ1-1; no clear D gene. The V end was cut by 2 bases, the J end by 0 bases, with 14 bases between. Germline loops: CDR1 SGHNT, CDR2 YYREEE (reference sequence). The CDR3 extends over 16 amino acids. The CDR3 nucleotides read TGTGCCAGCAGCTTTAACCTCGCGTCGATGAACACTGAAGCTTTCTTT. Translated, it gives CASSFNLASMNTEAFF.

This chain joins TRBV27 and TRBJ2-2, with D possibly being TRBD2 (6 bases). The CDR3 covers 14 residues. Trimming removed 10 bases from V and 2 bases from J, with 14 bases in between. Looked up from germline, CDR1 is MNHEY and CDR2 is SMNVEV (reference sequence). CDR3 bases: TGTGCCACCCAGCGGGCGATAAACACCGGGGAGCTGTTTTTT. Residues: CATQRAINTGELFF.

V and J are TRBV7-9 and TRBJ2-5, with 7 bases lining up with TRBD1. Trimming at V came to 2 bases and at J to 5 bases, leaving 14 bases not matched to a gene. The length of the CDR3 is 17 residues. From germline, CDR1 is SEHNR and CDR2 FQNEAQ (reference sequence). CDR3 amino acids: CASSLTTTGFLGETQYF. In DNA form, the CDR3 reads TGTGCCAGCAGCTTAACTACGACAGGGTTCCTGGGGGAGACCCAGTACTTC.

This chain uses TRBV28 with TRBJ1-1; TRBD1 aligns across 7 bases. CDR1 is MDHEN and CDR2 is SYDVKM in the germline V gene. The CDR3 covers 15 residues. Germline trimming cut 4 bases from V and 5 bases from J; bases unmatched to any gene: 10. Here the CDR3 DNA reads TGTGCCAGCAGTTCCCTAACAGGGGTGGGGACTGAAGCTTTCTTT. Protein: CASSSLTGVGTEAFF.